A selection of T cell receptor beta chains follows, all from one sample in a study of T cell responses to AZD1222 COVID-19 vaccine. The assay was immunoSEQ multiplex PCR, and TCRdb's table has in-frame clones only and misses some. This sample has roughly 150,000 clones, with approximately 91% found just once. This material consisted of peripheral blood, taken on day 0 of AZD1222 vaccination. These receptors were taken from an adult in good health. CDR3s include the opening cysteine and the closing phenylalanine or tryptophan. The order of the fields is V gene, J gene, D gene, clone size, CDR3 DNA, CDR3 protein. D genes are given only for firm matches. Only part of the rows carry a size: once, few, many, or a class if the clone is expanded.

v_call: TRBV28; j_call: TRBJ1-5; d_call: NA; clone_size: NA; cdr3_nt: TGTGCCAGCATCCAAACCCTAGGTAGTGGCAGCGATAGCAATCAGCCCCAGCATTTT; cdr3_aa: CASIQTLGSGSDSNQPQHF
v_call: TRBV2; j_call: TRBJ1-1; d_call: NA; clone_size: NA; cdr3_nt: TGTGCCAGCAGGTCTAACACTGAAGCTTTCTTT; cdr3_aa: CASRSNTEAFF
v_call: TRBV5-1; j_call: TRBJ1-2; d_call: NA; clone_size: NA; cdr3_nt: TGCGCCAGCAGCTTCTTCTCCTCCGACTATGGCTACACCTTC; cdr3_aa: CASSFFSSDYGYTF
v_call: TRBV30; j_call: TRBJ1-1; d_call: NA; clone_size: NA; cdr3_nt: TGTGCCTGGAGTGCCCATCTCAACACTGAAGCTTTCTTT; cdr3_aa: CAWSAHLNTEAFF
v_call: TRBV19; j_call: TRBJ1-1; d_call: NA; clone_size: NA; cdr3_nt: TGTGCCAGTATTGCTCGGGACACTGAAGCTTTCTTT; cdr3_aa: CASIARDTEAFF
v_call: TRBV6-5; j_call: TRBJ2-1; d_call: NA; clone_size: NA; cdr3_nt: TGTGCCAGCAGCTACACGAAGGCACGCGAGCAGTTCTTC; cdr3_aa: CASSYTKAREQFF
v_call: TRBV27; j_call: TRBJ1-4; d_call: NA; clone_size: NA; cdr3_nt: TGTGCCAGCAGTCCCTCCCGGGGGGAAAAACTGTTTTTT; cdr3_aa: CASSPSRGEKLFF
v_call: TRBV27; j_call: TRBJ1-3; d_call: NA; clone_size: NA; cdr3_nt: TGTGCCAGCAGTTCACAGGGATTCGGAAACACCATATATTTT; cdr3_aa: CASSSQGFGNTIYF
v_call: TRBV28; j_call: TRBJ2-7; d_call: NA; clone_size: NA; cdr3_nt: TGTGCCAGCACTACAGGCCCTAACTACGAGCAGTACTTC; cdr3_aa: CASTTGPNYEQYF
v_call: TRBV27; j_call: TRBJ2-2; d_call: NA; clone_size: NA; cdr3_nt: TGTGCCAGCAGTTCTTCAACCGGGGAGCTGTTTTTT; cdr3_aa: CASSSSTGELFF
v_call: TRBV3-1/TRBV3-2; j_call: TRBJ1-3; d_call: NA; clone_size: NA; cdr3_nt: TGTGCCAGCAGCCAAGATCCTACAGCGACACATGGAAACACCATATATTTT; cdr3_aa: CASSQDPTATHGNTIYF
v_call: TRBV5-1; j_call: TRBJ2-5; d_call: NA; clone_size: NA; cdr3_nt: TGCGCCAGCAGTTATTTGACACCAGAGACCCAGTACTTC; cdr3_aa: CASSYLTPETQYF
v_call: TRBV11-1; j_call: TRBJ1-1; d_call: NA; clone_size: NA; cdr3_nt: TGTGCCAGCAGCGGGCAGCGGAGGGGGAACACTGAAGCTTTCTTT; cdr3_aa: CASSGQRRGNTEAFF
v_call: TRBV10-1; j_call: TRBJ2-2; d_call: NA; clone_size: once; cdr3_nt: TGCGCCAGCAGATCCCGACAAGGCACCGGGGAGCTGTTTTTT; cdr3_aa: CASRSRQGTGELFF
v_call: TRBV28; j_call: TRBJ2-5; d_call: TRBD2; clone_size: NA; cdr3_nt: TGTGCCAGCAGTTTACCACCCGAGGGGACTAGCCGGGAGACCCAGTACTTC; cdr3_aa: CASSLPPEGTSRETQYF